This note documents a single T cell receptor (beta chain) sequence. What it recognizes is unknown. The CDR3 contains 14 residues. J was trimmed by 6 bases and V by 5 bases; bases with no gene match: 7. Germline CDR1 SQVTM, CDR2 ANQGSEA. Time point of the sample: cycle 4 day 1 (C4D1), after 6 weeks of nivolumab. Brentuximab vedotin exposure varied among the patients, all of whom had relapsed after autologous stem cell transplantation. From thawed PBMCs, CD4+ T cells were purified using magnetic negative selection. Complete response, partial response or progressive disease constituted the best response categories observed. This sample was included in a study of PD-1 blockade in classical Hodgkin lymphoma. Findings and limits, study-wide: A significant rise in TCR diversity by C4D1 was seen for CD4+ but not CD8+ cells. Nivolumab starters within 1 year of ASCT were excluded.

Generated by immunoSEQ multiplex PCR, the TCRdb table keeps only in-frame clones and is missing some. The sample includes roughly 30,000 clones, 70% to 80% of them seen just once. The chain combines TRBV29-1 with TRBJ2-1; TRBD1 matches 10 bases. The sequenced sample was CD4+ T cells from blood, obtained before the fourth cycle of nivolumab. This clonotype originated in a human donor with classical Hodgkin lymphoma. CDR3 residues: CSVLDRGRGNEQFF. For the CDR3, the DNA is TGCAGCGTTCTGGACAGGGGGAGAGGCAATGAGCAGTTCTTC.